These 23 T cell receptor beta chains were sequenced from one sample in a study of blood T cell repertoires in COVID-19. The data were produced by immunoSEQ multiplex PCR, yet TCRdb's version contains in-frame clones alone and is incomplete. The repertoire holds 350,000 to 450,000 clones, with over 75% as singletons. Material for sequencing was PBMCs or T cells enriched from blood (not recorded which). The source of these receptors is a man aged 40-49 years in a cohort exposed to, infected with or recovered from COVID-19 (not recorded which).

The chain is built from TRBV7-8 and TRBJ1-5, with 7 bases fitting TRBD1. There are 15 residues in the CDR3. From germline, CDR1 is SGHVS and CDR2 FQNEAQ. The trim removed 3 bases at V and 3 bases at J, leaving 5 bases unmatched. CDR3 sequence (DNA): TGTGCCAGCAGCTTCCGACAGGGTCCCAATCAGCCCCAGCATTTT. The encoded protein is CASSFRQGPNQPQHF.

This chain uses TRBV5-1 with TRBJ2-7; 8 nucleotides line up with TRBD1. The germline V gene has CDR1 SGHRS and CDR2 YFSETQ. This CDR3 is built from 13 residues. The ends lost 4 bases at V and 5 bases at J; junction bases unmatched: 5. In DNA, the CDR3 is TGCGCCAGCAGCGTGGACAGGGCCCACGAGCAGTACTTC. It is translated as CASSVDRAHEQYF.

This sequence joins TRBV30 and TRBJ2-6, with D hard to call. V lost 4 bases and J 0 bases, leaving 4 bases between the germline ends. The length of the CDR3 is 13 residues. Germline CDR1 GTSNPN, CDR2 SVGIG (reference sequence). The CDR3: CAWTRSGANVLTF. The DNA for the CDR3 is TGTGCCTGGACCCGCTCTGGGGCCAACGTCCTGACTTTC.

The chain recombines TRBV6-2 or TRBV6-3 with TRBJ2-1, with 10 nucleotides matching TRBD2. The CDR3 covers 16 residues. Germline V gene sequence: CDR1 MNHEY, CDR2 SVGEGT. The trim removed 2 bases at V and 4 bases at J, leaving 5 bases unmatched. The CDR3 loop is CASSYGGLAVYNEQFF. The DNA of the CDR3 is TGTGCCAGCAGTTACGGCGGACTAGCGGTGTACAATGAGCAGTTCTTC.

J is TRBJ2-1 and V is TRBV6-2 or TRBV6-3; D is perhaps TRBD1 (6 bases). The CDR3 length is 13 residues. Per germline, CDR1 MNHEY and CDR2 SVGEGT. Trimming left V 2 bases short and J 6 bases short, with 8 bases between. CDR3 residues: CASSYTRGNEQFF. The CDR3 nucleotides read TGTGCCAGCAGTTACACCAGGGGCAATGAGCAGTTCTTC.

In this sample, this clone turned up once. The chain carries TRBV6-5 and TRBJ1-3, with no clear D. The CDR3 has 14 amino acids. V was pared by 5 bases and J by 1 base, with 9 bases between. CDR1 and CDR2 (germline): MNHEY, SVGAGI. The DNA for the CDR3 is TGTGCCAGCAGTACGAGGGATTCTGGAAACACCATATATTTT. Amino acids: CASSTRDSGNTIYF.

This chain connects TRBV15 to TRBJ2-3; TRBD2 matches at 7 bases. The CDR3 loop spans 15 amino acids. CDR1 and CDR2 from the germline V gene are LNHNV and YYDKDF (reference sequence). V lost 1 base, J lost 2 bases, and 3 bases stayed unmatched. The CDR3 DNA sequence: TGTGCCACCAGCAGAGCCCAGCGGGACACAGATACGCAGTATTTT. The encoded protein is CATSRAQRDTDTQYF.

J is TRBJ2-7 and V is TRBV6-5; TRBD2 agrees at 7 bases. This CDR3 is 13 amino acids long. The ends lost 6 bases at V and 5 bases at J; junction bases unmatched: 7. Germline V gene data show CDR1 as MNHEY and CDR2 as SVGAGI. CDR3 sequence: CASRTREVHEQYF. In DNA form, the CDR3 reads TGTGCCAGCAGGACCCGGGAGGTCCACGAGCAGTACTTC.

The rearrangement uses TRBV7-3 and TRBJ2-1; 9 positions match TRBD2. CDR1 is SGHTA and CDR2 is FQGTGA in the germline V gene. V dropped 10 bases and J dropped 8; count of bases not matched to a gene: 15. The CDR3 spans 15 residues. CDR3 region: CANRRSGGRDHEQFF. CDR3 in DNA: TGTGCCAACCGACGAAGTGGCGGGAGGGACCATGAGCAGTTCTTC. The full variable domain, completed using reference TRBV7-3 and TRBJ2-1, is GAGVSQTPSNKVTEKGKYVELRCDPISGHTALYWYRQSLGQGPEFLIYFQGTGAADDSGLPNDRFFAVRPEGSVSTLKIQRTERGDSAVYLCANRRSGGRDHEQFFGPGTRLTVL.

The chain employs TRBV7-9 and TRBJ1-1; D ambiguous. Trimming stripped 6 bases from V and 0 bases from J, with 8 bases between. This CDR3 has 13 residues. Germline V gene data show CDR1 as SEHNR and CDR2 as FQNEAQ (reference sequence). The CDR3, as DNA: TGTGCCAGCAGTCAGGTGGTGAACACTGAAGCTTTCTTT. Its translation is CASSQVVNTEAFF.

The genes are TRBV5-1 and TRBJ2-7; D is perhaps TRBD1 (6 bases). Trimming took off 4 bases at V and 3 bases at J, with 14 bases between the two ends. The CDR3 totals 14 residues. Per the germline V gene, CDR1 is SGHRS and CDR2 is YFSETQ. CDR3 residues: CASSPGHIYYEQYF. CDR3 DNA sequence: TGCGCCAGCAGCCCGGGACATATTTACTACGAGCAGTACTTC. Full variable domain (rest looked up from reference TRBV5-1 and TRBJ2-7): KAGVTQTPRYLIKTRGQQVTLSCSPISGHRSVSWYQQTPGQGLQFLFEYFSETQRNKGNFPGRFSGRQFSNSRSEMNVSTLELGDSALYLCASSPGHIYYEQYFGPGTRLTVT.

The CDR3 region is CAWSVARGYTF. CDR3 coding DNA: TGTGCCTGGAGTGTCGCGAGGGGCTACACCTTC. The rearrangement uses TRBV30 and TRBJ1-2; D gene ambiguous. Germline CDR1 and CDR2: GTSNPN and SVGIG (reference sequence). CDR3 length: 11 residues. Trimming left V 0 bases short and J 8 bases short, with 7 bases between.

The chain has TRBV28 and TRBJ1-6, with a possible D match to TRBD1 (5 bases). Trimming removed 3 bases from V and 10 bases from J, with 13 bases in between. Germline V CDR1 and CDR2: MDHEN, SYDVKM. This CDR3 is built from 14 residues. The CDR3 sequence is CASSLPRVGSPLHF. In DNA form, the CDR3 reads TGTGCCAGCAGTTTGCCCAGGGTAGGGTCACCCCTCCACTTT.

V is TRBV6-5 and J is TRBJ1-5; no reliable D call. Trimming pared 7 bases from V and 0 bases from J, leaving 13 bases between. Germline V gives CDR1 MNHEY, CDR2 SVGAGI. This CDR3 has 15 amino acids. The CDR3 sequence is CASKLAMISNQPQHF. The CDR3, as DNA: TGTGCCAGCAAATTGGCAATGATTAGCAATCAGCCCCAGCATTTT.

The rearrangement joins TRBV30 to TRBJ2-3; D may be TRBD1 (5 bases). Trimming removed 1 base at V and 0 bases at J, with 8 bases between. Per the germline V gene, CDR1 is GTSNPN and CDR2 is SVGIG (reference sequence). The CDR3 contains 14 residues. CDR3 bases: TGTGCCTGGAGTGAGGGGCTTAGCACAGATACGCAGTATTTT. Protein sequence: CAWSEGLSTDTQYF.

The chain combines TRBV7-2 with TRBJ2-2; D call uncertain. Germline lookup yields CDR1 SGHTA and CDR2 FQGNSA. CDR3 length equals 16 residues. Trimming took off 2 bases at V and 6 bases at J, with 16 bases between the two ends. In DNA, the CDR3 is TGTGCCAGCAGCTTACCCTCGAATTTTGGGCCCGGGGAGCTGTTTTTT. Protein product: CASSLPSNFGPGELFF.

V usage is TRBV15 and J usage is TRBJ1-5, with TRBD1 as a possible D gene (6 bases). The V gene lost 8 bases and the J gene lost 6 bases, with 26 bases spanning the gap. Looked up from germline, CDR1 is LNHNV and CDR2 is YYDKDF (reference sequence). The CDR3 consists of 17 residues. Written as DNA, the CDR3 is TGTGCCACCCGAATCACCTCCGGGACACTGACAAGTCAGCCCCAGCATTTT. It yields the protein CATRITSGTLTSQPQHF.

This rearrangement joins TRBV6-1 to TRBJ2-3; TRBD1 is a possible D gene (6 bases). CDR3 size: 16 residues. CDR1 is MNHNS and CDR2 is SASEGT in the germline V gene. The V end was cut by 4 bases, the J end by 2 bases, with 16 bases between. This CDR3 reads CASSGDIRLTTDTQYF. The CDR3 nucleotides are TGTGCCAGCAGTGGGGACATCCGCTTAACCACAGATACGCAGTATTTT.

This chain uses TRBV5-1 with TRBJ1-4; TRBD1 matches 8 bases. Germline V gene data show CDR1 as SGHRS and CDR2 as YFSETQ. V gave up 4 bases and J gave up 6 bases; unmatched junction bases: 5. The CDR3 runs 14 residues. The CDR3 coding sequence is TGCGCCAGCAGCAAACAGGGGGTCGATGAAAAACTGTTTTTT. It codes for CASSKQGVDEKLFF.

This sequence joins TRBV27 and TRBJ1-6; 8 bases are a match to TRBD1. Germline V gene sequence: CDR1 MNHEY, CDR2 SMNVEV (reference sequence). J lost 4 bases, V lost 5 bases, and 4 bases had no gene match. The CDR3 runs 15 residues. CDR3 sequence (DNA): TGTGCCAGCAGTATCGGGACAGGATATAATTCACCCCTCCACTTT. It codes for CASSIGTGYNSPLHF.

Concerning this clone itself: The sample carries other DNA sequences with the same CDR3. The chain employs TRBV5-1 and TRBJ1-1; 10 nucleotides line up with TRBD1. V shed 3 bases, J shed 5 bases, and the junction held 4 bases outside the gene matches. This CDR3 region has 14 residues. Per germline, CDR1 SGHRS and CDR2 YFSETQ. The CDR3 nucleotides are TGCGCCAGCAGCTCGCGGGACAGGGGTACTGAAGCTTTCTTT. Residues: CASSSRDRGTEAFF.

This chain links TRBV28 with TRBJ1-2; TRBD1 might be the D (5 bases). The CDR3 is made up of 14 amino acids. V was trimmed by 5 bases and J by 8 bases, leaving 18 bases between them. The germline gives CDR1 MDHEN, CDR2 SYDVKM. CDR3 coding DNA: TGTGCCAGCAGTGCGCAGACAGTCTCGAGGGGCTACACCTTC. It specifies CASSAQTVSRGYTF.

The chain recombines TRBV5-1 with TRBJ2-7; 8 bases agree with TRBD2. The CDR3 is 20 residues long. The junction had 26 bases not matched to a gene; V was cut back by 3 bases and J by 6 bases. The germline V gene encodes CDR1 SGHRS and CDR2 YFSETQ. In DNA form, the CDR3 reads TGCGCCAGCAGCTCGTCTCCCATTCAACTCGAAGCGGGGGACCGTGGCGAGCAGTACTTC. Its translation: CASSSSPIQLEAGDRGEQYF.